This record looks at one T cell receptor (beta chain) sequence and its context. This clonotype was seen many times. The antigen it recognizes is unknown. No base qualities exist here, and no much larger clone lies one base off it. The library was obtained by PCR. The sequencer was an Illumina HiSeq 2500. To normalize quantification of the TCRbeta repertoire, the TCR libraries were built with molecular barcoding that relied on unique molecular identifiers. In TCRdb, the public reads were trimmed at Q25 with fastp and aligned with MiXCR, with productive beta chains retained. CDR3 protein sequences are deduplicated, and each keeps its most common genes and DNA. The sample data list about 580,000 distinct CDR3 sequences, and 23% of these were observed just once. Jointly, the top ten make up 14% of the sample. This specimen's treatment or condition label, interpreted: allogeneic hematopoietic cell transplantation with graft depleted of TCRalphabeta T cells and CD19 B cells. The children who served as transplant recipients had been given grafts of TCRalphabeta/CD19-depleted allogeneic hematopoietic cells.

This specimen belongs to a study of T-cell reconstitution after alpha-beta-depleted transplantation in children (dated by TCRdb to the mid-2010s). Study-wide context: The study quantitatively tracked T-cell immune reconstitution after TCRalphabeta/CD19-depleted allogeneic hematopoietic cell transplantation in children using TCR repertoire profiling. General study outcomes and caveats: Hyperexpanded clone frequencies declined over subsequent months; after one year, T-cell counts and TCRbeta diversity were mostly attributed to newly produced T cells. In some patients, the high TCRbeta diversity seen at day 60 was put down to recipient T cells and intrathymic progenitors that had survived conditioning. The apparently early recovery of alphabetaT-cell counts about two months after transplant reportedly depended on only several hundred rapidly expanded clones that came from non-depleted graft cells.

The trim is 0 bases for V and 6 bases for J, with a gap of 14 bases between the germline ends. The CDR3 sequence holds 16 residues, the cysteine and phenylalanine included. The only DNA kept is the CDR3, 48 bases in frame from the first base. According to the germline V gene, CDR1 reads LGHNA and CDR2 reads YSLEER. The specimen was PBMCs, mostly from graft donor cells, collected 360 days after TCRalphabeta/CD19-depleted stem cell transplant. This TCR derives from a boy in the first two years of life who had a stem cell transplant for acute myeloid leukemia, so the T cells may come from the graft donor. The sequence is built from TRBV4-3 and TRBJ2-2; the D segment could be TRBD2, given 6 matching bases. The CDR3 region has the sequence CASSQDWGVSAGELFF. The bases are TGCGCCAGCAGCCAAGATTGGGGGGTCAGCGCCGGGGAGCTGTTTTTT.